This T cell receptor (beta chain) originates from a study of T cells in Graves' hyperthyroidism and ophthalmopathy. Study findings and constraints: Most thyroid clonotypes with frequency above 0.001 were detected in blood. The authors' 13 V-J model separated ophthalmopathy from stable hyperthyroidism. The model foresaw ophthalmopathy a median approximately 6.1 months prior to onset.

The germline CDR1 and CDR2 sequences are KGHDR and SFDVKD. V gave up 5 bases and J gave up 4 bases, with 11 bases separating them. The CDR3 sequence is 14 residues long. Only a few counts were recorded for this clonotype. The antigen is unknown. Amplification of TCR beta CDR3 regions was performed using RNA transcripts as template. First-round RT-PCR with HTBI primers amplified the TCR CDR3 region. TCRdb reprocessed the multiplex PCR reads via MiXCR and lists one record per CDR3 protein. The sample contains about 600,000 distinct CDR3 sequences, approximately 14% of which appear only once. Out of roughly 10 ml of fresh peripheral blood came the PBMCs.

The source is a woman in her 50s with Graves' ophthalmopathy. Sample: blood. This chain joins TRBV24-1 and TRBJ2-1; the D gene is possibly TRBD1 (5 bases). CDR3 DNA sequence: TGTGCCACCAGTGCCCCTGGACAATACAATGAGCAGTTCTTC. This translates into CATSAPGQYNEQFF.